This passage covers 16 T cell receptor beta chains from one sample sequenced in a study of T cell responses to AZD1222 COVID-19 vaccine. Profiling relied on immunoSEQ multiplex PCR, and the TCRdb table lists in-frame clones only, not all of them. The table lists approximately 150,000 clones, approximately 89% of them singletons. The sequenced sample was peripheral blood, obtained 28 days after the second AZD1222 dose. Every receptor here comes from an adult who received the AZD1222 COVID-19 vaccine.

The CDR3 DNA reads TGCGCCAGCAGCCAAGTGACCGAGGGACAGTATGGCTACACCTTC. This translates into CASSQVTEGQYGYTF. The rearrangement joins TRBV4-1 to TRBJ1-2, with 7 bases fitting TRBD1. Germline-derived CDR1 and CDR2 are MGHRA and YSYEKL. The junction had 7 bases not matched to a gene; V was cut back by 1 base and J by 5 bases. The CDR3 consists of 15 residues.

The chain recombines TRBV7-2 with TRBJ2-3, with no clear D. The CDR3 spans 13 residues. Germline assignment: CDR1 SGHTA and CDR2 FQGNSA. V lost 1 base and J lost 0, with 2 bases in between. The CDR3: CASSLVSTDTQYF. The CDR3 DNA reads TGTGCCAGCAGCTTAGTTAGCACAGATACGCAGTATTTT.

CDR3 protein: CASSETGSNTEAFF. The CDR3 bases are TGTGCCAGCAGTGAGACAGGGTCCAACACTGAAGCTTTCTTT. This rearrangement joins TRBV25-1 to TRBJ1-1; 7 positions match TRBD1. V trimming: 3 bases; J trimming: 2 bases; junction bases outside the gene matches: 3. Looked up from germline, CDR1 is MGHDK and CDR2 is SYGVNS. The CDR3 is 14 amino acids.

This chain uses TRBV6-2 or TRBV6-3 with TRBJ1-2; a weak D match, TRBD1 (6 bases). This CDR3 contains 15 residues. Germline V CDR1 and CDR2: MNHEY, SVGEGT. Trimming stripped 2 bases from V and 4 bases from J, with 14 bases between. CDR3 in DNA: TGTGCCAGCAGTTACGAACCGGGGGCCGGCTATGGCTACACCTTC. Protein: CASSYEPGAGYGYTF.

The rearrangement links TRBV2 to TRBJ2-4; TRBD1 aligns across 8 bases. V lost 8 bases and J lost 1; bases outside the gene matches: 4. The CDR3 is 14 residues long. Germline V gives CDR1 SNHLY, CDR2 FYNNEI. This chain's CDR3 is CASDGDRAKNIQYF. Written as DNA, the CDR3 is TGTGCCAGCGACGGGGACAGGGCCAAAAACATTCAGTACTTC. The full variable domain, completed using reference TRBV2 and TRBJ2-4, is EPEVTQTPSHQVTQMGQEVILRCVPISNHLYFYWYRQILGQKVEFLVSFYNNEISEKSEIFDDQFSVERPDGSNFTLKIRSTKLEDSAMYFCASDGDRAKNIQYFGAGTRLSVL.

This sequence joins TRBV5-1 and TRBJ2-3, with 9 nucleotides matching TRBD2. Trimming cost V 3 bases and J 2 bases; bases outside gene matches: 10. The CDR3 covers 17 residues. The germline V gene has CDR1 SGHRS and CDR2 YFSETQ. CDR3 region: CASSSSFSGSLTDTQYF. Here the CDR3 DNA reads TGCGCCAGCAGCTCCTCCTTTAGCGGGAGCCTCACAGATACGCAGTATTTT.

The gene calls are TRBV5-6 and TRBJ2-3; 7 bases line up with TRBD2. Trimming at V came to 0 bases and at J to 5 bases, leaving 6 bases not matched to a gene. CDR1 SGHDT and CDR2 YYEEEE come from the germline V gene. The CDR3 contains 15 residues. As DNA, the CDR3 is TGTGCCAGCAGCTTGGCTGGACTAGTGAGAGATACGCAGTATTTT. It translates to CASSLAGLVRDTQYF.

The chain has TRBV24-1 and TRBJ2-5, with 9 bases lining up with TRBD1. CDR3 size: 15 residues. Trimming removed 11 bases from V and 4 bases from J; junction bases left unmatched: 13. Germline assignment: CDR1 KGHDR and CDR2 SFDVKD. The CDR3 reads CAISTTGGSGETQYF. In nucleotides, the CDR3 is TGTGCCATATCAACCACAGGGGGCTCGGGAGAGACCCAGTACTTC.

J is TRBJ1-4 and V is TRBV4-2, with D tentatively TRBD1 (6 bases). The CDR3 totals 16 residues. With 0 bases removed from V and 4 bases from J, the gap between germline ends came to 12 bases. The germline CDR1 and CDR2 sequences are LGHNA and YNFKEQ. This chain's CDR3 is CASSQEQGIGNEKLFF. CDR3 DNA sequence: TGTGCCAGCAGCCAAGAACAGGGTATCGGTAATGAAAAACTGTTTTTT.

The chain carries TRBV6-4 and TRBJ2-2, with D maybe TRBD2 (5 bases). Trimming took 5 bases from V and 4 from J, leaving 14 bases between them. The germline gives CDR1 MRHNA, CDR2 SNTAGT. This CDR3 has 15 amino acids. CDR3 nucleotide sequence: TGTGCCAGCAGTTCGGACTCCGCAGGCACCGGGGAGCTGTTTTTT. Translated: CASSSDSAGTGELFF.

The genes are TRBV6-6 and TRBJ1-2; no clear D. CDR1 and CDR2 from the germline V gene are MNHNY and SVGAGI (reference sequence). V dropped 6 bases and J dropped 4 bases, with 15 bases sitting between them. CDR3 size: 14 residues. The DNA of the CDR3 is TGTGCCAGCAGCCCCTGGGAGGGTGGCTATGGCTACACCTTC. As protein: CASSPWEGGYGYTF.

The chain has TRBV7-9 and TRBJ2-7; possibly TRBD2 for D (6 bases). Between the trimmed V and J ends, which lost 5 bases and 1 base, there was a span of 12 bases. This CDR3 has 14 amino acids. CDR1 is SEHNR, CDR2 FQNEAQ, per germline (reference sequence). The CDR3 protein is CASSQRDSSYEQYF. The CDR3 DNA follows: TGTGCCAGCAGCCAAAGGGACTCTTCCTACGAGCAGTACTTC.

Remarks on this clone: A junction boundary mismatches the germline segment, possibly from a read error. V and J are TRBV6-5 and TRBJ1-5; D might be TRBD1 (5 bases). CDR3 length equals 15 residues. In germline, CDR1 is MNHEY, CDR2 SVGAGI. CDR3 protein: CASRETETSYQPQHF. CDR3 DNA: TGTGCCAGCAGGGAGACAGAGACTAGCTATCAGCCCCAGCATTTT.

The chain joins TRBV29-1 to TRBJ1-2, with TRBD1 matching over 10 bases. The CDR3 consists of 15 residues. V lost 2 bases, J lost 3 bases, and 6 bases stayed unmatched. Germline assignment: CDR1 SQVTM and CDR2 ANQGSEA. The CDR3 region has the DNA TGCAGCGTTGAATCATGGACAGGGGGTGACTATGGCTACACCTTC. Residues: CSVESWTGGDYGYTF.

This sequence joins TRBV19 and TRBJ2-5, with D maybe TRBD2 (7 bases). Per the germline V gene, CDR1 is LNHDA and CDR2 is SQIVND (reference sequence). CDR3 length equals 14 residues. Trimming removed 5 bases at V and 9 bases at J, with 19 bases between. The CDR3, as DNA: TGTGCCAGTAGTCCCCAGCCGGGGGGCACGGCCCAGTACTTC. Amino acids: CASSPQPGGTAQYF.

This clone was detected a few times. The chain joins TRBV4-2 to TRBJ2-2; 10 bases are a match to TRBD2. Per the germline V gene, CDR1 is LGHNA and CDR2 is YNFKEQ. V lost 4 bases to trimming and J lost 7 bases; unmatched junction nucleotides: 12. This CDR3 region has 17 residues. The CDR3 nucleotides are TGTGCCAGCAGCCTCAGCAGGGCTAGCGGGAGTAACGGGGAGCTGTTTTTT. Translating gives CASSLSRASGSNGELFF.